Each of the 31 T cell receptor beta chains below was sequenced from the same sample in a study of blood T cell repertoires in COVID-19. Clones were sequenced by immunoSEQ multiplex PCR, and TCRdb holds only the in-frame ones, with some missing. The table lists about 210,000 clones, 70% to 90% of them singletons. The sequenced sample was peripheral blood. Receptor source: a woman older than 75 with acute or convalescent COVID-19.

This clone has a count of ten or more. The chain combines TRBV15 with TRBJ1-5, with D uncertain. The germline gives CDR1 LNHNV, CDR2 YYDKDF (reference sequence). The CDR3 is made up of 14 amino acids. The V and J ends lost 0 bases and 7 bases respectively, with 10 bases between them. The CDR3 DNA reads as TGTGCCACCAGCAGAGATCACCTGAGACAGCCCCAGCATTTT. Translation: CATSRDHLRQPQHF.

For this clone: Other nucleotide sequences in the sample specify the same CDR3. V gene TRBV6-2 or TRBV6-3 combines with J gene TRBJ2-1; perhaps TRBD2 as D (6 bases). The ends were cut back, 6 bases at V and 5 bases at J, with 17 bases in the middle. Per germline, CDR1 MNHEY and CDR2 SVGEGT. The CDR3 covers 15 residues. Here the CDR3 reads CASSPPGGGNNEQFF. In nucleotides, the CDR3 is TGTGCCAGCAGCCCCCCTGGAGGCGGGAACAATGAGCAGTTCTTC.

The chain has TRBV7-2 and TRBJ1-4; D unresolved. Germline V gene data show CDR1 as SGHTA and CDR2 as FQGNSA. The CDR3 sequence is 14 residues long. V lost 3 bases and J 4 bases, leaving 9 bases between the germline ends. For the CDR3, the DNA is TGTGCCAGCAGCTTGATGCAGTTTAATGAAAAACTGTTTTTT. The encoded protein is CASSLMQFNEKLFF.

J is TRBJ1-2 and V is TRBV9; 7 bases agree with TRBD1. CDR1 and CDR2 from the germline V gene are SGDLS and YYNGEE. CDR3 size: 15 residues. Trimming cost V 4 bases and J 4 bases; bases outside gene matches: 10. As DNA, the CDR3 is TGTGCCAGCAGCTACCGGGACAGACGATTCTATGGCTACACCTTC. Translated, it gives CASSYRDRRFYGYTF. The whole variable domain, remainder taken from reference TRBV9 and TRBJ1-2, is DSGVTQTPKHLITATGQRVTLRCSPRSGDLSVYWYQQSLDQGLQFLIQYYNGEERAKGNILERFSAQQFPDLHSELNLSSLELGDSALYFCASSYRDRRFYGYTFGSGTRLTVV.

The rearrangement uses TRBV25-1 and TRBJ1-3, with D possibly TRBD1 on 6 matching bases. This CDR3 has 17 residues. The V end lost 5 bases, the J end lost 3 bases, and 20 bases lay between the germline ends. CDR1 and CDR2 from the germline V gene are MGHDK and SYGVNS. CDR3 loop: CASSKSLGGSFGNTIYF. The CDR3 nucleotides are TGTGCCAGCAGTAAGAGTTTAGGGGGAAGTTTTGGAAACACCATATATTTT.

This clone has just one count. CDR3 nucleotides: TGTGCCAGCAGCTCCCGACTAGCGGCTCCCTCCTACGAGCAGTACTTC. Protein product: CASSSRLAAPSYEQYF. This chain connects TRBV7-2 to TRBJ2-7; TRBD2 aligns across 9 bases. Germline-derived CDR1 and CDR2 are SGHTA and FQGNSA. Unmatched junction bases numbered 7, after V lost 4 bases and J lost 0 bases. The CDR3 spans 16 residues.

The chain couples TRBV3-1 (or the pseudogene TRBV3-2) to TRBJ1-2, with no clear D. Trimming removed 4 bases at V and 5 bases at J, with 11 bases between. The CDR3 extends over 13 amino acids. Germline V gene lookup returns CDR1 LGHDT and CDR2 YNNKEL (reference sequence). CDR3 residues: CASSLALLYGYTF. The DNA of the CDR3 is TGTGCCAGCAGCCTCGCACTGTTGTATGGCTACACCTTC.

In this sample, this clone turned up many times. The chain recombines TRBV15 with TRBJ2-5; 11 bases are shared with TRBD2. Trimming removed 8 bases from V and 6 bases from J; junction bases left unmatched: 14. Germline V gene data show CDR1 as LNHNV and CDR2 as YYDKDF (reference sequence). The CDR3 contains 16 residues. The CDR3 reads CATGVSGRALGKTQYF. As DNA, the CDR3 is TGTGCCACCGGTGTTAGCGGGAGGGCCCTCGGGAAGACCCAGTACTTC. The whole variable domain, remainder taken from reference TRBV15 and TRBJ2-5, is DAMVIQNPRYQVTQFGKPVTLSCSQTLNHNVMYWYQQKSSQAPKLLFHYYDKDFNNEADTPDNFQSRRPNTSFCFLDIRSPGLGDTAMYLCATGVSGRALGKTQYFGPGTRLLVL.

This chain links TRBV27 with TRBJ1-5, with D maybe TRBD1 (5 bases). The CDR3 spans 13 residues. Germline CDR1 reads MNHEY; CDR2 reads SMNVEV (reference sequence). Trimming removed 6 bases at V and 7 bases at J, with 13 bases between. CDR3 DNA sequence: TGTGCCAGCAGGGAGGGGAGGGGCCAGCCCCAGCATTTT. Its protein is CASREGRGQPQHF.

The chain is built from TRBV18 and TRBJ1-5; no definite D call. Germline V gene sequence: CDR1 KGHSH, CDR2 LQKENI. The V end lost 3 bases, the J end lost 0 bases, and 9 bases lay between the germline ends. CDR3 length: 15 amino acids. The CDR3 coding sequence is TGTGCCAGCTCACCGGAGCATTCTAGCAATCAGCCCCAGCATTTT. It encodes CASSPEHSSNQPQHF.

The chain carries TRBV7-2 and TRBJ1-6; D unclear. The V gene lost 3 bases and the J gene lost 4 bases, with 4 bases spanning the gap. Germline lookup yields CDR1 SGHTA and CDR2 FQGNSA. The CDR3 is made up of 13 amino acids. The CDR3 is CASSLSYNSPLHF. The CDR3 DNA reads TGTGCCAGCAGCTTGAGTTATAATTCACCCCTCCACTTT.

V usage is TRBV6-5 and J usage is TRBJ2-7; D may be TRBD1 (5 bases). Trimming removed 5 bases at V and 6 bases at J, with 17 bases between. CDR3 length: 14 residues. The germline V gene has CDR1 MNHEY and CDR2 SVGAGI. CDR3 bases: TGTGCCAGCAGTACCAGCCAGGGTACCGCCGAGCAGTACTTC. Encoded protein: CASSTSQGTAEQYF.

This chain uses TRBV5-1 with TRBJ2-5; D gene ambiguous. V lost 0 bases and J 1 base, leaving 4 bases between the germline ends. The germline CDR1 and CDR2 sequences are SGHRS and YFSETQ. The CDR3 is made up of 13 amino acids. For the CDR3, the DNA is TGCGCCAGCAGCTTGGTCCTCCAAGAGACCCAGTACTTC. Amino acid sequence: CASSLVLQETQYF.

The chain is built from TRBV20-1 and TRBJ2-3; D might be TRBD2 (6 bases). V was shortened by 3 bases and J by 4 bases, with 14 bases between the two germline ends. The germline V gene encodes CDR1 DFQATT and CDR2 SNEGSKA (reference sequence). The CDR3 is 14 amino acids. CDR3 region: CSASGGIISDTQYF. CDR3 nucleotides: TGCAGTGCTAGTGGCGGGATTATCTCAGATACGCAGTATTTT.

The chain employs TRBV5-1 and TRBJ2-7, with 11 bases lining up with TRBD1. Germline CDR1 is SGHRS and CDR2 is YFSETQ. This CDR3 region has 13 residues. J was trimmed by 8 bases and V by 4 bases; bases with no gene match: 5. The CDR3 DNA follows: TGCGCCAGCAGCGCCGGGACAGGGGGGAAGCAGTACTTC. It codes for CASSAGTGGKQYF.

The rearrangement joins TRBV30 to TRBJ2-2; a possible D gene is TRBD2 (6 bases). CDR1 and CDR2 (germline): GTSNPN, SVGIG (reference sequence). V dropped 3 bases and J dropped 7 bases, with 18 bases sitting between them. This CDR3 contains 15 residues. CDR3: CAWSLRTTWGGELFF. In nucleotides, the CDR3 is TGTGCCTGGAGCCTAAGGACTACCTGGGGCGGGGAGCTGTTTTTT.

The chain carries TRBV10-2 and TRBJ1-2; D is uncertain. Germline V CDR1 and CDR2: WSHSY, SAAADI. Trimming shortened V by 3 bases and J by 0 bases, and 14 bases separated the two germline ends. This CDR3 is 16 amino acids long. CDR3 loop: CASSDAPRGTNYGYTF. The CDR3 DNA follows: TGCGCCAGCAGTGATGCCCCTCGAGGGACTAACTATGGCTACACCTTC.

This clone was detected once. The chain carries TRBV6-1 and TRBJ2-1; 11 bases line up with TRBD1. Germline trimming cut 3 bases from V and 9 bases from J; bases unmatched to any gene: 10. Germline loops: CDR1 MNHNS, CDR2 SASEGT. This CDR3 has 16 amino acids. This chain's CDR3 is CASSDFRDRGSGEQFF. CDR3 DNA: TGTGCCAGCAGTGATTTCCGGGACAGGGGGTCCGGTGAGCAGTTCTTC.

This clone was counted a single time. Other DNA sequences from this sample encode an identical CDR3 as well. The V gene is TRBV7-8, the J gene TRBJ2-1; 9 bases align to TRBD2. CDR1 and CDR2 from the germline V gene are SGHVS and FQNEAQ. The CDR3 runs 16 residues. Unmatched junction bases numbered 4, after V lost 0 bases and J lost 4 bases. CDR3 loop: CASSLATSGGYNEQFF. The CDR3 DNA is TGTGCCAGCAGCTTAGCGACTAGCGGAGGATACAATGAGCAGTTCTTC. Full variable domain (rest looked up from reference TRBV7-8 and TRBJ2-1): GAGVSQSPRYKVAKRGQDVALRCDPISGHVSLFWYQQALGQGPEFLTYFQNEAQLDKSGLPSDRFFAERPEGSVSTLKIQRTQQEDSAVYLCASSLATSGGYNEQFFGPGTRLTVL.

A note on this clone: Other DNA sequences in the sample encode the same CDR3. This chain connects TRBV10-3 to TRBJ1-5; TRBD1 matches 9 bases. With 4 bases clipped from V and 2 bases from J, the junction kept 0 bases outside the gene matches. Germline V CDR1 and CDR2: ENHRY, SYGVKD. The CDR3 sequence is 14 residues long. The CDR3 protein is CAISGTGGNQPQHF. In DNA, the CDR3 is TGTGCCATCAGTGGGACAGGGGGCAATCAGCCCCAGCATTTT.

This chain links TRBV11-2 with TRBJ2-7; 11 bases align to TRBD2. The junction had 7 bases not matched to a gene; V was cut back by 5 bases and J by 1 base. The germline V gene has CDR1 SGHAT and CDR2 FQNNGV. CDR3 length equals 16 residues. The CDR3 nucleotides are TGTGCCAGCAGCATGATTAGCGGGAGGGGGTCCTACGAGCAGTACTTC. Amino acids: CASSMISGRGSYEQYF.

The chain recombines TRBV6-5 with TRBJ2-7, with D tentatively TRBD2 (6 bases). Germline loops: CDR1 MNHEY, CDR2 SVGAGI. V shed 0 bases and J shed 3 bases, with 12 bases lying between them. The CDR3 totals 15 residues. CDR3 sequence: CASSYSPSEFYEQYF. CDR3 coding DNA: TGTGCCAGCAGTTACTCGCCTAGCGAATTCTACGAGCAGTACTTC.

V is TRBV5-1 and J is TRBJ1-1, with D possibly being TRBD1 (6 bases). Germline V gene sequence: CDR1 SGHRS, CDR2 YFSETQ. V was shortened by 8 bases and J by 0 bases, with 11 bases between the two germline ends. There are 13 residues in the CDR3. The CDR3 sequence is CASMGQMNTEAFF. CDR3 sequence (DNA): TGCGCCAGTATGGGACAAATGAACACTGAAGCTTTCTTT. Based on the CDR3 plus reference TRBV5-1 and TRBJ1-1, the full variable domain is KAGVTQTPRYLIKTRGQQVTLSCSPISGHRSVSWYQQTPGQGLQFLFEYFSETQRNKGNFPGRFSGRQFSNSRSEMNVSTLELGDSALYLCASMGQMNTEAFFGQGTRLTVV.

This chain joins TRBV24-1 and TRBJ2-1; 14 bases are shared with TRBD2. Germline V gives CDR1 KGHDR, CDR2 SFDVKD. Germline trimming cut 4 bases from V and 10 bases from J; bases unmatched to any gene: 8. The CDR3 runs to 16 residues. The DNA for the CDR3 is TGTGCCACCAGTGAGACTAGCGGGAGGGCCAAAGAGGAGCAGTTCTTC. Protein: CATSETSGRAKEEQFF.

The V gene is TRBV6-1, the J gene TRBJ1-2; D call uncertain. V was cut by 3 bases and J by 5 bases, with 7 bases left in between. Germline CDR1 MNHNS, CDR2 SASEGT. The CDR3 has 12 residues. Here the CDR3 DNA reads TGTGCCAGCAGTGATCGCCAGTATGGCTACACCTTC. Its translation: CASSDRQYGYTF.

This clone was recorded once. The CDR3 nucleotides are TGCGCCAGCAGTTTTAGCGGGAACACCGGGGAGCTGTTTTTT. Amino acid sequence: CASSFSGNTGELFF. This sequence joins TRBV5-1 and TRBJ2-2, with D tentatively TRBD2 (6 bases). CDR1 is SGHRS and CDR2 is YFSETQ in the germline V gene. This CDR3 is built from 14 residues. V was shortened by 5 bases and J by 1 base, with 9 bases between the two germline ends.

CDR3 nucleotide sequence: TGTGCCATCAGTAGGGACAGCTCATGGAATAGCAATCAGCCCCAGCATTTT. This encodes CAISRDSSWNSNQPQHF. J is TRBJ1-5 and V is TRBV10-3; TRBD1 agrees at 7 bases. CDR3 size: 17 residues. With 5 bases clipped from V and 0 bases from J, the junction kept 10 bases outside the gene matches. Germline CDR1 ENHRY, CDR2 SYGVKD.

The rearrangement joins TRBV7-2 to TRBJ1-1; no clear D gene. The CDR3 runs to 14 residues. Germline CDR1 SGHTA, CDR2 FQGNSA. V was clipped by 7 bases and J by 2 bases, with 14 bases between them. The CDR3 region is CASTQTFLNTEAFF. In DNA form, the CDR3 reads TGTGCCAGCACCCAAACATTTCTTAACACTGAAGCTTTCTTT.

The gene calls are TRBV5-1 and TRBJ1-4; possibly TRBD1 for D (5 bases). Germline-derived CDR1 and CDR2 are SGHRS and YFSETQ. Trimming pared 0 bases from V and 1 base from J, leaving 19 bases between. The CDR3 length is 19 residues. CDR3 in amino acids: CASSLAQTLTGVTNEKLFF. CDR3 coding DNA: TGCGCCAGCAGCTTGGCCCAAACCCTAACAGGAGTAACTAATGAAAAACTGTTTTTT.

The rearrangement joins TRBV7-9 to TRBJ1-4; 10 nucleotides agree with TRBD1. CDR1 SEHNR and CDR2 FQNEAQ come from the germline V gene (reference sequence). This CDR3 contains 14 residues. Germline trimming cut 3 bases from V and 8 bases from J; bases unmatched to any gene: 3. The DNA for the CDR3 is TGTGCCAGCAGCTTGACAGGGGGCGAGGAAAAACTGTTTTTT. Protein product: CASSLTGGEEKLFF.

The chain recombines TRBV5-1 with TRBJ2-7; 8 bases map to TRBD2. V was clipped by 4 bases and J by 3 bases; unmatched bases: 15. The CDR3 contains 17 residues. The germline CDR1 and CDR2 sequences are SGHRS and YFSETQ. The CDR3 coding sequence is TGCGCCAGCAGCCTCACCGGCACTAGCGGAGCTTTCTACGAGCAGTACTTC. Its translation: CASSLTGTSGAFYEQYF.